One T cell receptor beta chain is described in this entry. Then a second PCR, running roughly 7 to 11 cycles, was carried out with a sample-barcoded 5' primer and a J-beta primer mix. TCRdb reanalysed the 5' RACE reads using MiXCR and keeps one entry per CDR3 protein. The table records about 800,000 distinct CDR3 sequences, 58% of them present only once. This specimen belongs to a study of blood T cells in healthy people across ages. The V gene lost 3 bases and the J gene lost 7 bases, with 19 bases spanning the gap. CDR1 is GTSNPN and CDR2 is SVGIG in the germline V gene (reference sequence). This CDR3 region has 16 residues. Donors ranged from roughly 6 to 100 years old and were healthy Caucasians in Russia.

This receptor was identified in a man aged 25-40 years in good health. The V and J genes are TRBV30 and TRBJ1-6; TRBD1 is a possible D gene (6 bases). Sequencing was performed on blood. CDR3 residues: CAWRVRLGQRNSPLHF. DNA for the CDR3: TGTGCCTGGAGGGTTAGATTAGGACAGAGGAATTCACCCCTCCACTTT.